Listed below are T cell receptor beta chains from one sample, sequenced in a study of patients and donors after allogeneic stem cell transplantation. MiXCR, run by TCRdb on the RT-PCR reads, gives a single entry per CDR3 protein. The sample comprises roughly 880,000 distinct CDR3 sequences, more than 15% of which are singletons, and 6% rests with the top ten. Sequencing was performed on blood, either unsorted or a sorted T cell fraction (not recorded which). These receptors were taken from a human donor who was either an allogeneic HSCT recipient or a stem cell or donor lymphocyte infusion donor (not recorded which). It is not recorded whose cells these are; they may come from a transplant donor. CDR3s include the opening cysteine and the closing phenylalanine or tryptophan. The D gene is left open where the match is weak. Rows may omit the clone size; those that give it use once, few, many or a size class.

j_gene	abundance	v_gene	d_gene	CDR3aa	CDR3nt
TRBJ1-5	NA	TRBV6-2/TRBV6-3	NA	CASSYYLDNQPQHF	TGTGCCAGCAGCTACTATCTCGACAATCAGCCCCAGCATTTT
TRBJ2-1	NA	TRBV7-9	NA	CASSFPPSGTYNEQFF	TGTGCCAGCAGCTTCCCCCCCAGCGGCACCTACAATGAGCAGTTCTTC
TRBJ2-1	NA	TRBV15	NA	CATSRDLQNNEQFF	TGTGCCACCAGCAGAGACCTACAGAACAATGAGCAGTTCTTC
TRBJ2-7	NA	TRBV5-1	TRBD1	CASSGTGFSYEQYF	TGCGCCAGCAGCGGGACAGGGTTCTCCTACGAGCAGTACTTC
TRBJ2-1	NA	TRBV12-3/TRBV12-4	NA	CASRDGNEQFF	TGTGCCAGCAGGGACGGCAATGAGCAGTTCTTC
TRBJ2-6	few	TRBV7-3	NA	CASSLGTGASGANVLTF	TGTGCCAGCAGCTTAGGGACTGGAGCTTCTGGGGCCAACGTCCTGACTTTC
TRBJ2-2	many	TRBV12-3/TRBV12-4	NA	CASIRTNTGELFF	TGTGCCAGCATCCGGACGAACACCGGGGAGCTGTTTTTT
TRBJ1-1	NA	TRBV12-3/TRBV12-4	NA	CASSRTSGVAFF	TGTGCCAGCAGTCGAACCTCAGGTGTAGCTTTCTTT
TRBJ1-1	NA	TRBV6-1	NA	CASTNGRAGDTEAFF	TGTGCCAGCACCAACGGACGGGCGGGTGACACTGAAGCTTTCTTT
TRBJ2-1	once	TRBV9	TRBD2	CASSVSQLAGGQNEQFF	TGTGCCAGCAGCGTTTCACAACTAGCGGGAGGGCAGAATGAGCAGTTCTTC
TRBJ2-5	NA	TRBV18	NA	CASSPPANWLQETQYF	TGTGCCAGCTCACCACCGGCCAATTGGTTACAAGAGACCCAGTACTTC
TRBJ2-1	NA	TRBV4-2	TRBD2	CASSPRTSGGAGVNEQFF	TGTGCCAGCAGCCCCAGGACTAGCGGGGGGGCGGGAGTGAATGAGCAGTTCTTC
TRBJ1-2	few	TRBV11-2	TRBD1	CASSLDQGVNGYGYTF	TGTGCCAGCAGCTTAGATCAGGGGGTCAACGGGTATGGCTACACCTTC
TRBJ2-3	few	TRBV10-3	TRBD2	CAINTGGVADTQYF	TGTGCCATCAATACCGGGGGGGTCGCAGATACGCAGTATTTT